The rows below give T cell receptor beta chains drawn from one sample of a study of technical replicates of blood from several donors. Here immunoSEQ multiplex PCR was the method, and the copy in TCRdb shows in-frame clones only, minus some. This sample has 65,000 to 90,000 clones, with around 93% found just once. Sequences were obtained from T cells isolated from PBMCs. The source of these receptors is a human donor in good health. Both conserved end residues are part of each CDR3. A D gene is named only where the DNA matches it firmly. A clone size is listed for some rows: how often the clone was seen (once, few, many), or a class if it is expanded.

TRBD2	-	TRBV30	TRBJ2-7	TGTGCCTGGTCGGGACTAGCGGCGTCCTACGAGCAGTACTTC	CAWSGLAASYEQYF
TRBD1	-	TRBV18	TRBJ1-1	TGTGCCAGCCAGGACAGGGGTGGAGGTAACACTGAAGCTTTCTTT	CASQDRGGGNTEAFF
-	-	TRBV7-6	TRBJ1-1	TGTGCCAGCAGCTTAGCCGGCGGGGGGAACACTGAAGCTTTCTTT	CASSLAGGGNTEAFF
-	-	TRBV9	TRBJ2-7	TGTGCCAGCAGCGTAGCCGAGACAGGTTCTAGCTCCTACGAGCAGTACTTC	CASSVAETGSSSYEQYF
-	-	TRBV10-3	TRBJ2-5	TGTGCCATCAGTGGACAGGCCCAAGAGACCCAGTACTTC	CAISGQAQETQYF
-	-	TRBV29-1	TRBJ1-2	TGCAGCGTTGAAGCCACCGGGAACTATGGCTACACCTTC	CSVEATGNYGYTF
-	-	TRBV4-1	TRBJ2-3	TGCGCCAGCAGTCCCGGGGAGCTCACAGATACGCAGTATTTT	CASSPGELTDTQYF
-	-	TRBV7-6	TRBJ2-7	TGTGCCAGCAGCTTAGGCGCCGTCCCCACCTACGAGCAGTACTTC	CASSLGAVPTYEQYF
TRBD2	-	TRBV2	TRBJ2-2	TGTGCCAGCAGTGTTTTAGCGGGCAACACCGGGGAGCTGTTTTTT	CASSVLAGNTGELFF
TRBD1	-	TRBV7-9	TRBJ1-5	TGTGCCAGCAGCCCCCGAGGGACAGGTTTGTTGCAGCCCCAGCATTTT	CASSPRGTGLLQPQHF
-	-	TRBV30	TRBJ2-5	TGTGCCTGGATATACGGACTGGGAGAGACCCAGTACTTC	CAWIYGLGETQYF
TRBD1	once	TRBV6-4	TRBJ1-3	TGTGCCAGCACTCCTGGACGGGACAGGGCGCTCGATAGCTCTGGAAACACCATATATTTT	CASTPGRDRALDSSGNTIYF
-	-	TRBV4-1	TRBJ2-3	TGCGCCAGCAGCCAGGAGCCGTCTAGCACAGATACGCAGTATTTT	CASSQEPSSTDTQYF
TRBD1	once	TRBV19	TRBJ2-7	TGTGCCAGTAGTATAGGGGCCTCCGGGACAGTCTCCTACGAGCAGTACTTC	CASSIGASGTVSYEQYF
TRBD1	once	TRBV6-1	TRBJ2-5	TGTGCCAGCAACCTACCGGGACAGGGAGGGGAGACCCAGTACTTC	CASNLPGQGGETQYF
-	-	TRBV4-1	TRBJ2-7	TGCGCCAGCAGCCAAGTTTTGGCAGTCCCCTCCTACGAGCAGTACTTC	CASSQVLAVPSYEQYF
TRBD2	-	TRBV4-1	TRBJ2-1	TGCGCCAGCAGACCAAATAGTGGACTAGGGAGCAGTGAGCAGTTCTTC	CASRPNSGLGSSEQFF
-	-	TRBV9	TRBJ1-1	TGTGCCAGCAGCGTAGAGGGCCGGAAGGGAGGGACTGAAGCTTTCTTT	CASSVEGRKGGTEAFF
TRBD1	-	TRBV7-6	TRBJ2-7	TGTGCCAGCAGCTCACAACGGGACAGGGTAGAGTACTTC	CASSSQRDRVEYF
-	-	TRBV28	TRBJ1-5	TGTGCCAGCAGTGGACACTTAGATCAGCCCCAGCATTTT	CASSGHLDQPQHF